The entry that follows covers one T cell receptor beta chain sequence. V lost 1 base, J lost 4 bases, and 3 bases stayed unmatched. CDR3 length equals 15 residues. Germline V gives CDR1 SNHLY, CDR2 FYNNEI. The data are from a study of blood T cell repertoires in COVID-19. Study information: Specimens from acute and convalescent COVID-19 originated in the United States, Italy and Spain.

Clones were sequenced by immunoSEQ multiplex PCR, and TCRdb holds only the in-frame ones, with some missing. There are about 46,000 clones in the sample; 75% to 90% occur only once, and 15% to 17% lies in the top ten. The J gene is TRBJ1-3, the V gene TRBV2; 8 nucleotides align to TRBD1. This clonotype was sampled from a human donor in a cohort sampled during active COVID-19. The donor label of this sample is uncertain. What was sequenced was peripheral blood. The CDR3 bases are TGTGCCAGCAGTGAAGGGCGGACAGGGGGAAACACCATATATTTT. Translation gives CASSEGRTGGNTIYF.